Listed here are 30 T cell receptor beta chains from one sample, sequenced in a study of T-cell memory formation after mild COVID-19. TCRdb redid the calling of the 5' RACE reads with MiXCR, one entry per CDR3 protein. This sample has over 300,000 distinct CDR3 sequences, with 20% to 25% found just once. The sample consisted of PBMCs or a T cell subset sorted from them (not recorded which). The receptors were gathered from a man between 18 and 35 years old who had mild COVID-19 (a few samples of this study predate the infection). Cell type and time point are not known.

On this clonotype: The junction shows a germline mismatch at one end, possibly a read error. V gene TRBV20-1 combines with J gene TRBJ1-3, with no clear D. The CDR3 runs 16 residues. CDR1 is DFQATT, CDR2 SNEGSKA, per germline (reference sequence). The CDR3 coding sequence is TGCAGTGATAGAGATCCTCGGCCCTACTCTGGAAACACCATATATTTT. Protein sequence: CSDRDPRPYSGNTIYF.

This clonotype has only a few counts. The rearrangement uses TRBV3-1 and TRBJ2-7, with D unresolved. Trimming left V 5 bases short and J 4 bases short, with 21 bases between. CDR1 is LGHDT, CDR2 YNNKEL, per germline (reference sequence). This CDR3 is built from 16 residues. The CDR3 DNA is TGTGCCAGCAGCGCAGGAGACGGGCGCCGAAAGTACGAGCAGTACTTC. This sequence encodes CASSAGDGRRKYEQYF.

This sequence joins TRBV20-1 and TRBJ2-5; TRBD2 aligns across 7 bases. From germline, CDR1 is DFQATT and CDR2 SNEGSKA (reference sequence). This CDR3 has 15 amino acids. The V and J ends lost 3 bases and 4 bases, in that order; junction bases with no gene match: 11. CDR3 amino acids: CSASIGLAASETQYF. CDR3 DNA sequence: TGCAGTGCTAGTATCGGCCTAGCGGCCTCAGAGACCCAGTACTTC.

This CDR3 reads CASSGERLAGTYEQYF. The CDR3 coding sequence is TGTGCCAGCAGCGGAGAACGACTAGCGGGGACCTACGAGCAGTACTTC. This chain joins TRBV3-1 and TRBJ2-7; 11 nucleotides align to TRBD2. Germline assignment: CDR1 LGHDT and CDR2 YNNKEL (reference sequence). This CDR3 comprises 16 residues. V shed 5 bases and J 2 bases; nucleotides not matched to a gene: 8.

This clonotype was picked up a small number of times. The chain carries TRBV19 and TRBJ2-1; D gene ambiguous. CDR3 length equals 13 residues. CDR1 is LNHDA, CDR2 SQIVND, per germline (reference sequence). V was pared by 5 bases and J by 5 bases, with 10 bases between. The CDR3 nucleotides read TGTGCCAGTAGTGCGACGTTGGACAATGAGCAGTTCTTC. It codes for CASSATLDNEQFF.

This clonotype has only a few counts. The V gene is TRBV12-3 or TRBV12-4, the J gene TRBJ2-2; 7 bases map to TRBD2. The J segment lost 6 bases and the V segment lost 0 bases, leaving 4 bases of the junction unmatched. The CDR3 length is 15 residues. CDR3: CASSLARGESGELFF. CDR3 sequence (DNA): TGTGCCAGCAGTTTAGCACGGGGGGAGTCCGGGGAGCTGTTTTTT.

The chain employs TRBV6-5 and TRBJ2-5; TRBD1 might be the D (6 bases). Germline CDR1 reads MNHEY; CDR2 reads SVGAGI. The V end was cut by 6 bases, the J end by 2 bases, with 10 bases between. The CDR3 is 13 residues long. The CDR3 bases are TGTGCCAGCAGGTACAGGGTACAAGAGACCCAGTACTTC. Protein product: CASRYRVQETQYF.

This clonotype was picked up a small number of times. The chain couples TRBV9 to TRBJ2-1; 7 nucleotides agree with TRBD2. Unmatched junction bases numbered 5, after V lost 0 bases and J lost 5 bases. CDR3 length equals 15 residues. Germline lookup yields CDR1 SGDLS and CDR2 YYNGEE. The CDR3 DNA sequence: TGTGCCAGCAGCGTAGGCCTAGCGGATAACAATGAGCAGTTCTTC. Encoded protein: CASSVGLADNNEQFF.

V is TRBV29-1 and J is TRBJ1-1, with unresolved D. The ends were cut back, 7 bases at V and 2 bases at J, with 14 bases in the middle. Germline V gene lookup returns CDR1 SQVTM and CDR2 ANQGSEA. This CDR3 has 13 amino acids. Here the CDR3 DNA reads TGCAGCGCCCCTGACGGATTCAACACTGAAGCTTTCTTT. Residues: CSAPDGFNTEAFF.

There are a few counts of this clonotype. This chain joins TRBV7-2 and TRBJ2-1, with no clear D. V was cut by 4 bases and J by 5 bases, with 6 bases left in between. The CDR3 runs 12 residues. The germline V gene has CDR1 SGHTA and CDR2 FQGNSA. The CDR3 DNA reads as TGTGCCAGCAGCTCTGGGGACAATGAGCAGTTCTTC. Its protein product is CASSSGDNEQFF.

V gene TRBV20-1 combines with J gene TRBJ2-7; possible D gene TRBD2, 5 bases. The germline CDR1 and CDR2 sequences are DFQATT and SNEGSKA (reference sequence). The CDR3 consists of 17 residues. V dropped 1 base and J dropped 3 bases, with 22 bases sitting between them. Here the CDR3 DNA reads TGCAGTGCTAGAGCCTCGAGGTCGGCGGGTGGAAGCTACGAGCAGTACTTC. Translation gives CSARASRSAGGSYEQYF.

This clonotype was seen only a few times. The chain combines TRBV13 with TRBJ1-2; 10 bases fit TRBD1. CDR1 PRHDT and CDR2 FYEKMQ come from the germline V gene (reference sequence). The CDR3 sequence is 16 residues long. J lost 4 bases, V lost 1 base, and 6 bases had no gene match. DNA for the CDR3: TGTGCCAGCAGCTTAGCAGGCGGGACAGGGGCCTATGGCTACACCTTC. This encodes CASSLAGGTGAYGYTF.

This clonotype has more than one count but fewer than ten. This sequence joins TRBV19 and TRBJ2-2; TRBD2 aligns across 7 bases. Germline V CDR1 and CDR2: LNHDA, SQIVND (reference sequence). The CDR3 extends over 18 amino acids. Trimming at V came to 3 bases and at J to 3 bases, leaving 13 bases not matched to a gene. The CDR3 DNA is TGTGCCAGTAGTATTAAGAAAGGCCTAGCGGAAGACACCGGGGAGCTGTTTTTT. Protein sequence: CASSIKKGLAEDTGELFF.

This clonotype was seen more than once but under ten times. The chain combines TRBV3-1 with TRBJ2-7; D is uncertain. This CDR3 has 13 residues. With 8 bases removed from V and 0 bases from J, the gap between germline ends came to 11 bases. Germline CDR1 reads LGHDT; CDR2 reads YNNKEL (reference sequence). CDR3 sequence reads: CASERYSSYEQYV. The CDR3 bases are TGTGCCAGCGAGAGGTATAGCTCCTACGAGCAGTACGTC.

The rearrangement links TRBV7-6 to TRBJ2-3; D might be TRBD2 (6 bases). V lost 1 base, J lost 3 bases, and 11 bases lay in between. Germline CDR1 reads SGHVS; CDR2 reads FNYEAQ. The CDR3 has 15 residues. CDR3 nucleotide sequence: TGTGCCAGCAGCTTAGTTACTAGCCGAACAGATACGCAGTATTTT. Translating it yields CASSLVTSRTDTQYF.

This clonotype was counted only a few times. The chain links TRBV12-3 or TRBV12-4 to TRBJ1-5; D is perhaps TRBD1 (5 bases). Trimming shortened V by 5 bases and J by 6 bases, and 14 bases separated the two germline ends. This CDR3 region has 14 residues. CDR3 in DNA: TGTGCCAGCAGTCGGGGGACGGAGGGTCAGCCCCAGCATTTT. Encoded protein: CASSRGTEGQPQHF.

The chain carries TRBV12-3 or TRBV12-4 and TRBJ1-4; no clear D gene. Trimming removed 7 bases at V and 10 bases at J, with 10 bases between. This CDR3 comprises 11 residues. The CDR3 DNA follows: TGTGCCAGCACCTCCGATGGAAAACTGTTTTTT. Translated, it gives CASTSDGKLFF.

This clonotype was counted only a few times. The chain is built from TRBV24-1 and TRBJ2-5, with D perhaps matching TRBD1 (6 bases). The CDR3 contains 11 residues. V shed 5 bases and J shed 7 bases, with 7 bases lying between them. From germline, CDR1 is KGHDR and CDR2 SFDVKD. Written as DNA, the CDR3 is TGTGCCACCAGTGCAGGGGCGACCCAGTACTTC. Translation gives CATSAGATQYF.

This clonotype was recorded a few times. The rearrangement joins TRBV7-3 to TRBJ2-1, with D tentatively TRBD1 (6 bases). CDR1 SGHTA and CDR2 FQGTGA come from the germline V gene. This CDR3 comprises 15 residues. Trimming took off 4 bases at V and 3 bases at J, with 13 bases between the two ends. CDR3 region: CASSSDGTLYNEQFF. The CDR3 DNA is TGTGCCAGCAGCTCAGACGGGACACTCTACAATGAGCAGTTCTTC.

Ten or more counts support this clonotype. The rearrangement joins TRBV21-1 to TRBJ2-5; the table's D gene call, TRBD1, was not cross checked with the DNA. TRBV21-1 constitutes a pseudogene. CDR3 length equals 12 residues. Here the CDR3 reads CARRGQEETQYF. The DNA of the CDR3 is TGTGCCCGACGGGGACAAGAAGAGACCCAGTACTTC.

This clonotype showed up just a few times. The chain joins TRBV28 to TRBJ1-5; perhaps TRBD1 as D (6 bases). The V gene's germline CDR1 is MDHEN and CDR2 SYDVKM. The germline V and J ends were trimmed by 7 bases and 7 bases, with 17 bases remaining between them. The length of the CDR3 is 14 residues. The CDR3 loop reads CASTLGGAGQPQHF. The DNA for the CDR3 is TGTGCCAGCACCCTAGGGGGGGCCGGACAGCCCCAGCATTTT.

This clonotype was observed a handful of times. The chain uses TRBV4-2 and TRBJ2-3; tentative D call: TRBD2 (6 bases). CDR3 length: 16 residues. Trimming pared 6 bases from V and 3 bases from J, leaving 19 bases between. Germline-derived CDR1 and CDR2 are LGHNA and YNFKEQ. This CDR3 is CASRGTEGSATDTQYF. In DNA, the CDR3 is TGTGCCAGCAGGGGGACGGAGGGATCCGCGACAGATACGCAGTATTTT.

The chain combines TRBV5-1 with TRBJ1-1; D remains unclear. Germline V gene lookup returns CDR1 SGHRS and CDR2 YFSETQ. Trimming cost V 0 bases and J 2 bases, with 14 bases left between them. The CDR3 has 16 residues. CDR3 sequence reads: CASSLATTSRNTEAFF. The CDR3 DNA sequence: TGCGCCAGCAGCTTGGCGACTACGTCCCGCAACACTGAAGCTTTCTTT.

The chain combines TRBV6-5 with TRBJ2-1, with 9 nucleotides matching TRBD2. V shed 0 bases and J 4 bases; nucleotides not matched to a gene: 4. Per germline, CDR1 MNHEY and CDR2 SVGAGI. This CDR3 spans 16 amino acids. In DNA form, the CDR3 reads TGTGCCAGCAGTTACTCCTTGCGGGGGGGATACAATGAGCAGTTCTTC. This sequence encodes CASSYSLRGGYNEQFF.

This clonotype was detected only a few times. The V gene is TRBV7-2, the J gene TRBJ1-2, with no clear D. V was clipped by 5 bases and J by 4 bases, with 11 bases between them. Germline loops: CDR1 SGHTA, CDR2 FQGNSA. The CDR3 runs to 13 residues. The CDR3 reads CASSPPRAYGYTF. In DNA, the CDR3 is TGTGCCAGCAGCCCGCCCCGGGCCTATGGCTACACCTTC.

This chain links TRBV20-1 with TRBJ1-1, with 7 bases fitting TRBD1. The CDR3 has 14 amino acids. The junction had 7 bases not matched to a gene; V was cut back by 5 bases and J by 1 base. Germline loops: CDR1 DFQATT, CDR2 SNEGSKA (reference sequence). The CDR3 nucleotides read TGCAGTGCTTATCAGGACAGGAGGAACACTGAAGCTTTCTTT. As protein: CSAYQDRRNTEAFF.

CDR3 sequence (DNA): TGCGCCAGCAAACACCAACGGGGCAGGAATATCTATGGCTACACCTTC. Translation: CASKHQRGRNIYGYTF. V and J are TRBV5-1 and TRBJ1-2, with D tentatively TRBD1 (5 bases). The germline gives CDR1 SGHRS, CDR2 YFSETQ. The ends were cut back, 6 bases at V and 4 bases at J, with 22 bases in the middle. This CDR3 has 16 amino acids.

The rearrangement links TRBV7-9 to TRBJ1-1; D not certain. V was clipped by 5 bases and J by 3 bases, with 7 bases between them. Germline loops: CDR1 SEHNR, CDR2 FQNEAQ (reference sequence). This CDR3 is 12 amino acids long. The CDR3 bases are TGTGCCAGCAGCCACCGGGACACTGAAGCTTTCTTT. This translates into CASSHRDTEAFF.

This clonotype showed up just a few times. The V and J genes are TRBV20-1 and TRBJ2-2, with D uncertain. This CDR3 contains 13 residues. Trimming stripped 5 bases from V and 3 bases from J, with 10 bases between. Per germline, CDR1 DFQATT and CDR2 SNEGSKA (reference sequence). CDR3 in DNA: TGCAGTGCTGGCGAGTTGGACACCGGGGAGCTGTTTTTT. Amino acid sequence: CSAGELDTGELFF.

V gene TRBV27 combines with J gene TRBJ1-3; D not resolved. Trimming shortened V by 0 bases and J by 2 bases, and 8 bases separated the two germline ends. CDR1 MNHEY and CDR2 SMNVEV come from the germline V gene (reference sequence). The CDR3 has 15 amino acids. As DNA, the CDR3 is TGTGCCAGCAGTTTATCCGTGAACCCTGGAAACACCATATATTTT. This translates into CASSLSVNPGNTIYF.